This T cell receptor (beta chain) comes out of a study of shared clonotypes between healthy human individuals. At the level of the study: Each donor contributed plates that comprised three CD4 naive, three CD4 memory, two CD8 naive and one CD8 memory. Study outcomes and limitations: It was anticipated that sequencing depth would influence how many clonotypes donors shared.

Positively selected for CCR7, the CD45RO-negative cells used as naive CD8 cells excluded terminally differentiated effector memory CD45RA+ cells. The protocol was immunoSEQ multiplex PCR, while the TCRdb copy is restricted to in-frame clones and leaves out a portion. The sample records fewer than 1 million clones, 96% being singletons. On this clone itself: Its antigen is currently unknown.

V shed 6 bases, J shed 7 bases, and the junction held 15 bases outside the gene matches. Germline V CDR1 and CDR2: SQVTM, ANQGSEA. The CDR3 has 16 residues. Sequencing was carried out using naive CD8+ T cells sorted from blood. The chain combines TRBV29-1 with TRBJ2-2; TRBD2 matches 9 bases. The TCR comes from a man aged 30-40 years in good health. The CDR3 DNA sequence: TGCAGCGTAGACCCTGGGGTAGCGGGAGAAAGCGGGGAGCTGTTTTTT. Protein sequence: CSVDPGVAGESGELFF.